This T cell receptor (beta chain) was recorded in a study of T cell repertoires in cytomegalovirus infection. On the study more broadly: Evidence of both CMV infection and a matching HLA type came from public TCR beta signatures.

This clonotype showed up just once. The antigen is unknown. Findings and caveats of the study: The study found HLA-C-restricted CMV-specific TCR beta clonotypes dominating the ex vivo response.

The CDR3 runs 12 residues. The germline V and J ends were trimmed by 8 bases and 5 bases, with 13 bases remaining between them. In TCRdb, the reads were re-called with MiXCR into one record per CDR3 protein. The sample lists about 830,000 distinct CDR3 sequences, 32% occurring once. This sample comprised cultured CD8+ T cells from PBMCs, obtained from culture after CMV antigen stimulation. The rearrangement joins TRBV5-3 to TRBJ1-1; D gene uncertain. TRBV5-3 is an ORF, with its function uncertain. The sequence came from a human donor in good health (CMV status not recorded). Some clones in this sample may be carry-over from other donors' samples. The CDR3 protein is CASSHGRTEAFF. The CDR3 nucleotides read TGTGCCAGCAGCCATGGACGAACTGAAGCTTTCTTT.